One and the same sample provided the 12 T cell receptor beta chains below, sequenced in a study of blood T cell repertoires in COVID-19. This table comes from immunoSEQ multiplex PCR, and its TCRdb copy is limited to in-frame clones, with some not included. Of roughly 320,000 clones listed, about 88% are singletons. The source material was peripheral blood. Receptor source: a man between 65 and 85 years old with acute or convalescent COVID-19.

The V call is TRBV10-1, the J call TRBJ2-3; 7 nucleotides line up with TRBD1. CDR1 is WNHNN and CDR2 is SYGVQD in the germline V gene (reference sequence). The CDR3 consists of 16 residues. V trimming: 4 bases; J trimming: 3 bases; junction bases outside the gene matches: 10. CDR3 loop: CASSGGKGGITDTQYF. The CDR3 DNA reads as TGCGCCAGCAGTGGCGGCAAAGGGGGCATAACAGATACGCAGTATTTT.

This rearrangement joins TRBV3-1 (or the pseudogene TRBV3-2) to TRBJ2-7; D is perhaps TRBD2 (6 bases). CDR3 length: 16 residues. V dropped 4 bases and J dropped 0 bases, with 16 bases sitting between them. Per germline, CDR1 LGHDT and CDR2 YNNKEL (reference sequence). The CDR3: CASSPDGGSSSYEQYF. The CDR3 DNA reads TGTGCCAGCAGCCCTGATGGAGGGTCGTCCTCCTACGAGCAGTACTTC.

The J gene is TRBJ2-3, the V gene TRBV7-3; possible D gene TRBD2, 7 bases. The CDR3 contains 16 residues. The V gene's germline CDR1 is SGHTA and CDR2 FQGTGA. Trimming took off 5 bases at V and 2 bases at J, with 17 bases between the two ends. The CDR3 nucleotides read TGTGCCAGCAGCCCCAGGGAGGGGGACCCCACAGATACGCAGTATTTT. Translation: CASSPREGDPTDTQYF.

This clone has a single count. The V gene is TRBV4-1, the J gene TRBJ2-1, with TRBD1 matching 8 bases. Trimming took 3 bases from V and 7 from J; bases not matched to a gene: 5. CDR1 is MGHRA, CDR2 YSYEKL, per germline. The CDR3 has 14 amino acids. CDR3 in amino acids: CASSQRDRQNEQFF. The CDR3 coding sequence is TGCGCCAGCAGCCAGCGGGACAGGCAAAATGAGCAGTTCTTC.

V is TRBV3-1 (or the pseudogene TRBV3-2) and J is TRBJ1-1; 9 nucleotides line up with TRBD1. The CDR3 runs 15 residues. J lost 5 bases, V lost 6 bases, and 10 bases had no gene match. Germline V gene sequence: CDR1 LGHDT, CDR2 YNNKEL (reference sequence). CDR3 sequence reads: CASSPQGAGETEAFF. The CDR3 nucleotides are TGTGCCAGCAGTCCACAGGGGGCTGGGGAAACTGAAGCTTTCTTT.

The chain is built from TRBV5-1 and TRBJ1-1; D unclear. The CDR3 spans 13 residues. Looked up from germline, CDR1 is SGHRS and CDR2 is YFSETQ. The V and J ends lost 2 bases and 1 base respectively, with 6 bases between them. The CDR3 DNA is TGCGCCAGCAGCTTCGACTCGAACACTGAAGCTTTCTTT. This translates into CASSFDSNTEAFF.

CDR3 DNA: TGTGCCACCAGTGACCCACCCAACCCCAGCGGGAGAAGGAGGGTAGCCAAAAACATTCAGTACTTC. It yields the protein CATSDPPNPSGRRRVAKNIQYF. The chain has TRBV24-1 and TRBJ2-4; 8 nucleotides align to TRBD2. V shed 4 bases, J shed 0 bases, and the junction held 22 bases outside the gene matches. Per the germline V gene, CDR1 is KGHDR and CDR2 is SFDVKD. This CDR3 is 22 amino acids long.

The chain links TRBV19 to TRBJ1-2; D gene uncertain. The CDR3 extends over 15 amino acids. The germline V gene has CDR1 LNHDA and CDR2 SQIVND (reference sequence). V was clipped by 7 bases and J by 1 base, with 16 bases between them. The CDR3 is CASTHIPQLNYGYTF. CDR3 nucleotide sequence: TGTGCCAGTACCCATATACCACAGCTTAACTATGGCTACACCTTC.

The genes are TRBV28 and TRBJ2-4, with 11 bases lining up with TRBD1. Germline V gives CDR1 MDHEN, CDR2 SYDVKM. The CDR3 is made up of 13 amino acids. The ends lost 10 bases at V and 5 bases at J; junction bases unmatched: 4. CDR3 protein: CAIRGQGENIQYF. DNA for the CDR3: TGTGCCATCCGGGGACAGGGGGAAAACATTCAGTACTTC. The full variable domain, its missing parts supplied by reference TRBV28 and TRBJ2-4, is DVKVTQSSRYLVKRTGEKVFLECVQDMDHENMFWYRQDPGLGLRLIYFSYDVKMKEKGDIPEGYSVSREKKERFSLILESASTNQTSMYLCAIRGQGENIQYFGAGTRLSVL.

V and J are TRBV7-3 and TRBJ2-3; D unclear. The CDR3 spans 14 residues. Germline assignment: CDR1 SGHTA and CDR2 FQGTGA. Trimming removed 1 base from V and 8 bases from J, with 13 bases in between. CDR3 residues: CASSLNSESGTQYF. CDR3 sequence (DNA): TGTGCCAGCAGCTTAAATTCCGAATCGGGTACGCAGTATTTT.

The chain joins TRBV6-5 to TRBJ1-2, with a weak D call TRBD1 (5 bases). Trimming took 4 bases from V and 6 from J, leaving 18 bases between them. Germline CDR1 reads MNHEY; CDR2 reads SVGAGI. The CDR3 runs 15 residues. The CDR3 sequence: CASSSESTAFDGYTF. The CDR3 nucleotides read TGTGCCAGCAGTTCCGAGTCGACAGCCTTTGATGGCTACACCTTC.

This clone was found a few times. The chain carries TRBV6-1 and TRBJ1-2; TRBD1 agrees at 7 bases. The trim removed 3 bases at V and 2 bases at J, leaving 0 bases unmatched. Germline V gene sequence: CDR1 MNHNS, CDR2 SASEGT. The CDR3 spans 13 residues. The CDR3 protein is CASSETGNYGYTF. CDR3 in DNA: TGTGCCAGCAGTGAGACAGGGAACTATGGCTACACCTTC.